These 19 T cell receptor beta chains were all obtained from the same sample, sequenced in a study of T cells in Graves' hyperthyroidism and ophthalmopathy. Amplified TCR beta CDR3 regions derived from RNA transcripts. First-round RT-PCR targeting the TCR CDR3 was performed with the HTBI primer set. Using its own MiXCR run on the multiplex PCR reads, TCRdb lists one record per CDR3 protein. The data hold 490,000 or so distinct CDR3 sequences, with around 20% observed a single time. The sample comprised blood. The receptor set was obtained from a man aged 35-49 years with Graves' ophthalmopathy.

This clonotype was detected many times. This chain connects TRBV18 to TRBJ1-2; the D gene is possibly TRBD1 (6 bases). V was cut by 4 bases and J by 1 base, with 13 bases left in between. The CDR3 has 15 amino acids. Germline V gene lookup returns CDR1 KGHSH and CDR2 LQKENI. The CDR3, as DNA: TGTGCCAGCTCACAGGGACACGACTTTAACTATGGCTACACCTTC. Its translation: CASSQGHDFNYGYTF. Drawing the rest from reference TRBV18 and TRBJ1-2, the complete variable domain is NAGVMQNPRHLVRRRGQEARLRCSPMKGHSHVYWYRQLPEEGLKFMVYLQKENIIDESGMPKERFSAEFPKEGPSILRIQQVVRGDSAAYFCASSQGHDFNYGYTFGSGTRLTVV.

This clonotype was seen repeatedly, ten times or more. The rearrangement links TRBV28 to TRBJ2-1; 11 bases are a match to TRBD2. This CDR3 has 15 residues. Germline CDR1 MDHEN, CDR2 SYDVKM. The V gene end was trimmed by 4 bases and the J gene end by 9 bases; junction bases not matched to a gene: 8. In nucleotides, the CDR3 is TGTGCCAGCAGTTGGATAGCGGGAGGGCGTGGTGAGCAGTTCTTC. Its translation is CASSWIAGGRGEQFF. The complete variable domain, with remaining parts taken from reference TRBV28 and TRBJ2-1, reads DVKVTQSSRYLVKRTGEKVFLECVQDMDHENMFWYRQDPGLGLRLIYFSYDVKMKEKGDIPEGYSVSREKKERFSLILESASTNQTSMYLCASSWIAGGRGEQFFGPGTRLTVL.

This clonotype was counted at least ten times. The chain couples TRBV2 to TRBJ1-2; a weak D match, TRBD1 (6 bases). The CDR3 is 14 residues long. The germline gives CDR1 SNHLY, CDR2 FYNNEI. Trimming shortened V by 3 bases and J by 2 bases, and 10 bases separated the two germline ends. This CDR3 reads CASSDPGANYGYTF. The CDR3 DNA reads TGTGCCAGCAGTGATCCGGGGGCGAACTATGGCTACACCTTC.

V is TRBV5-1 and J is TRBJ2-3; D possibly corresponds to TRBD1 (5 bases). The V gene's germline CDR1 is SGHRS and CDR2 YFSETQ. There are 15 residues in the CDR3. The V end lost 2 bases, the J end lost 2 bases, and 12 bases lay between the germline ends. As DNA, the CDR3 is TGCGCCAGCAGCTTAGGGGCGGCGGACACAGATACGCAGTATTTT. Amino acid sequence: CASSLGAADTDTQYF.

This clonotype was seen repeatedly, ten times or more. In nucleotides, the CDR3 is TGTGCCAGCAGCGGGGGGACTAGCGGGACACAGTTCTTC. Protein: CASSGGTSGTQFF. The rearrangement joins TRBV7-2 to TRBJ2-1; 13 nucleotides align to TRBD2. CDR1 and CDR2 from the germline V gene are SGHTA and FQGNSA. The V gene end was trimmed by 5 bases and the J gene end by 13 bases; junction bases not matched to a gene: 5. The CDR3 runs 13 residues. Using reference TRBV7-2 and TRBJ2-1 for the parts outside the CDR3, the full variable domain is GAGVSQSPSNKVTEKGKDVELRCDPISGHTALYWYRQSLGQGLEFLIYFQGNSAPDKSGLPSDRFSAERTGGSVSTLTIQRTQQEDSAVYLCASSGGTSGTQFFGPGTRLTVL.

This clonotype occurred a few times. The rearrangement joins TRBV4-1 to TRBJ2-3; TRBD2 is a possible D gene (5 bases). Looked up from germline, CDR1 is MGHRA and CDR2 is YSYEKL. Trimming took 7 bases from V and 5 from J, leaving 25 bases between them. CDR3 length: 17 amino acids. This CDR3 reads CASTLDRSSLDVDTQYF. The CDR3 DNA reads as TGCGCCAGCACGTTAGACCGGTCTAGCCTAGACGTAGATACGCAGTATTTT.

The chain has TRBV7-3 and TRBJ1-1; D ambiguous. This CDR3 spans 13 amino acids. Germline values: CDR1 SGHTA, CDR2 FQGTGA. With 3 bases removed from V and 4 bases from J, the gap between germline ends came to 9 bases. CDR3 bases: TGTGCCAGCAGCTTCTACCCCGGCACTGAAGCTTTCTTT. Its translation is CASSFYPGTEAFF.

The chain combines TRBV18 with TRBJ2-1; D perhaps matches TRBD1 (6 bases). The ends were cut back, 0 bases at V and 5 bases at J, with 14 bases in the middle. The germline gives CDR1 KGHSH, CDR2 LQKENI. The CDR3 totals 16 residues. CDR3 sequence reads: CASSPPVGGVDNEQFF. Here the CDR3 DNA reads TGTGCCAGCTCACCACCAGTAGGGGGAGTCGACAATGAGCAGTTCTTC.

This clonotype showed up just a few times. CDR3 in DNA: TGCAGCGTTGAATCAGGGGGCACTGAAGCTTTCTTT. Its protein product is CSVESGGTEAFF. The chain is built from TRBV29-1 and TRBJ1-1, with 7 bases fitting TRBD1. Losses at the gene ends were 2 bases for V and 4 bases for J; bases not matched to a gene: 1. The CDR3 length is 12 residues. Germline V CDR1 and CDR2: SQVTM, ANQGSEA. Combining the CDR3 with reference TRBV29-1 and TRBJ1-1 gives the whole variable domain SAVISQKPSRDICQRGTSLTIQCQVDSQVTMMFWYRQQPGQSLTLIATANQGSEATYESGFVIDKFPISRPNLTFSTLTVSNMSPEDSSIYLCSVESGGTEAFFGQGTRLTVV.

This clonotype occurred a few times. The CDR3 spells CASSFRTGTYEQYF. Here the CDR3 DNA reads TGCGCCAGCAGCTTTAGGACAGGGACCTACGAGCAGTACTTC. This chain uses TRBV5-1 with TRBJ2-7; 8 positions match TRBD1. Germline-derived CDR1 and CDR2 are SGHRS and YFSETQ. V trimming: 2 bases; J trimming: 2 bases; junction bases outside the gene matches: 3. CDR3 size: 14 residues.

This clonotype has a handful of counts. This rearrangement joins TRBV5-5 to TRBJ2-7; D is unclear. Deletions cut 3 bases from V and 6 bases from J, with 19 bases between. The V gene's germline CDR1 is SGHKS and CDR2 YYEKEE (reference sequence). The CDR3 length is 15 residues. CDR3 residues: CASSSPGSFLLEQYF. The CDR3 nucleotides read TGTGCCAGCAGCTCCCCGGGCTCCTTTCTCCTCGAGCAGTACTTC.

This clonotype was picked up a small number of times. The chain joins TRBV6-2 or TRBV6-3 to TRBJ1-6; TRBD1 matches 9 bases. CDR1 MNHEY and CDR2 SVGEGT come from the germline V gene. This CDR3 spans 20 amino acids. J was trimmed by 2 bases and V by 0 bases; bases with no gene match: 11. CDR3 nucleotide sequence: TGTGCCAGCAGTTACTCGCTACAGGGGGCGACCAGGCCCTATAATTCACCCCTCCACTTT. This translates into CASSYSLQGATRPYNSPLHF.

This clonotype was observed at least ten times. This chain connects TRBV28 to TRBJ2-3; D possibly matches TRBD1 or TRBD2 (5 bases each). CDR1 is MDHEN and CDR2 is SYDVKM in the germline V gene. Trimming left V 5 bases short and J 2 bases short, with 11 bases between. CDR3 length equals 14 residues. CDR3 loop: CASSAGTPTDTQYF. CDR3 in DNA: TGTGCCAGCAGTGCCGGGACGCCCACAGATACGCAGTATTTT.

This clonotype showed up many times. This sequence joins TRBV20-1 and TRBJ2-5, with D perhaps being TRBD1 or TRBD2 (5 bases each). Germline V gives CDR1 DFQATT, CDR2 SNEGSKA (reference sequence). The V gene lost 3 bases and the J gene lost 2 bases, with 10 bases spanning the gap. The CDR3 has 13 amino acids. CDR3 in DNA: TGCAGTGCTAGGGGGACCTTGCAAGAGACCCAGTACTTC. Translation gives CSARGTLQETQYF.

This clonotype showed up just a few times. The V and J genes are TRBV15 and TRBJ2-3, with 10 nucleotides matching TRBD2. The V gene's germline CDR1 is LNHNV and CDR2 YYDKDF (reference sequence). The CDR3 totals 14 residues. The V segment lost 9 bases and the J segment 7 bases; nucleotides outside the gene matches: 10. This CDR3 is CATESGRGAHTQYF. CDR3 bases: TGTGCCACTGAAAGCGGGAGGGGTGCCCATACGCAGTATTTT.

At least ten counts were recorded for this clonotype. The chain carries TRBV7-8 and TRBJ2-1, with D tentatively TRBD1 or TRBD2 (5 bases each). This CDR3 spans 14 amino acids. CDR1 SGHVS and CDR2 FQNEAQ come from the germline V gene. Trimming took 5 bases from V and 9 from J, leaving 17 bases between them. CDR3 nucleotide sequence: TGTGCCAGCAGCATACGGGGCCTAAGCGGTGAGCAGTTCTTC. Protein product: CASSIRGLSGEQFF.

The gene calls are TRBV5-1 and TRBJ2-2; 11 nucleotides line up with TRBD1. This CDR3 is built from 15 residues. Germline CDR1 reads SGHRS; CDR2 reads YFSETQ. V gave up 4 bases and J gave up 5 bases; unmatched junction bases: 4. The CDR3 DNA is TGCGCCAGCAGCCCGGACAGGGGGCAGACCGGGGAGCTGTTTTTT. Protein: CASSPDRGQTGELFF.

The chain carries TRBV7-9 and TRBJ2-2, with D tentatively TRBD2 (7 bases). The CDR3 sequence is 16 residues long. Per the germline V gene, CDR1 is SEHNR and CDR2 is FQNEAQ (reference sequence). V was shortened by 5 bases and J by 7 bases, with 20 bases between the two germline ends. The chain's CDR3 is CASSPRTGGQVGELFF. DNA for the CDR3: TGTGCCAGCAGCCCACGCACGGGGGGCCAGGTCGGGGAGCTGTTTTTT.

This clonotype turned up a few times. V and J are TRBV5-1 and TRBJ2-1; tentative D call: TRBD2 (5 bases). The CDR3 is 16 amino acids. Germline CDR1 and CDR2: SGHRS and YFSETQ. Trimming stripped 0 bases from V and 4 bases from J, with 14 bases between. The CDR3 region has the DNA TGCGCCAGCAGCTTGGACCGAGGGCATGGGTACAATGAGCAGTTCTTC. Translation gives CASSLDRGHGYNEQFF.